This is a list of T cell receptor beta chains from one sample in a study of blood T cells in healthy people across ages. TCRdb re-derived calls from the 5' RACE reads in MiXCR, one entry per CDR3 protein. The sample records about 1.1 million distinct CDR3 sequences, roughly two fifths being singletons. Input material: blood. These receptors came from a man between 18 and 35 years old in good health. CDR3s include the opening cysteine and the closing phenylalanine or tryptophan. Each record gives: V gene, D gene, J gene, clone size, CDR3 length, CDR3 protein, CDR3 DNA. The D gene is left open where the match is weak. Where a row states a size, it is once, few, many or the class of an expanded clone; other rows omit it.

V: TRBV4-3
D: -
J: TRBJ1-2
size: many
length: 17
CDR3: CASSQDLGVGTNYGYTF
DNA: TGCGCCAGCAGCCAAGATCTCGGGGTCGGTACTAACTATGGCTACACCTTC

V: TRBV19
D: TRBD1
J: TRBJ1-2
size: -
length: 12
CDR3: CASKGQKDGYTF
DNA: TGTGCCAGTAAGGGACAGAAAGATGGCTACACCTTC

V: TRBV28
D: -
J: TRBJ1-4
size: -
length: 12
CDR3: CAGGRANEKLFF
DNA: TGTGCTGGCGGCAGGGCTAATGAAAAACTGTTTTTT

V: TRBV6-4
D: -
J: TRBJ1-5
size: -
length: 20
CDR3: CASSDSKTGEGTRRGQPQHF
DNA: TGTGCCAGCAGTGACTCGAAGACTGGTGAGGGCACAAGAAGAGGTCAGCCCCAGCATTTT

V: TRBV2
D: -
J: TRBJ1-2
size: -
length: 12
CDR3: CAGYSGDYGYTF
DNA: TGTGCCGGCTACTCAGGGGACTATGGCTACACCTTC

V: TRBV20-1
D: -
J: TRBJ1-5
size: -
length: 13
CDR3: CSARSAGNQPQHF
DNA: TGCAGTGCTCGTTCGGCGGGAAATCAGCCCCAGCATTTT

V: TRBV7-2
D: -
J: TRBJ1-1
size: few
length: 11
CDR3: CASSPDKKAFF
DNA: TGTGCCAGCAGCCCAGACAAAAAAGCTTTCTTT

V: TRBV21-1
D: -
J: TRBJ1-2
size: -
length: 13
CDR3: CATQSGGDYGYTF
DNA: TGTGCCACCCAATCCGGGGGAGACTATGGCTACACCTTC

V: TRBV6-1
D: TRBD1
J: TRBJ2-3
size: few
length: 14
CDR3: CATPTGTAVNTQYF
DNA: TGTGCCACTCCCACCGGGACAGCCGTTAATACGCAGTATTTT

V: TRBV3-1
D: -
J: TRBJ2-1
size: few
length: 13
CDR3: CASSQELGNEQFF
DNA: TGTGCCAGCAGCCAAGAATTGGGCAATGAGCAGTTCTTC

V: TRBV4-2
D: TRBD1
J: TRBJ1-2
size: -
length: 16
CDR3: CASSQGRDRPNYGYTF
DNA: TGTGCCAGCAGCCAAGGCCGGGACAGACCTAACTATGGCTACACCTTC

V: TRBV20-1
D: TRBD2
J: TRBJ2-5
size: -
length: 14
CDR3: CSARGSSGDETQYF
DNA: TGCAGTGCTAGAGGGAGTAGCGGGGACGAGACCCAGTACTTC

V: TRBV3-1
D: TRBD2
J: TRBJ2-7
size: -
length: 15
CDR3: CASSPDASGSYEQYF
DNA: TGTGCCAGCAGTCCCGACGCTAGCGGCTCCTACGAGCAGTACTTC

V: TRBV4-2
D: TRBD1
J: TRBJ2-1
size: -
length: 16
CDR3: CASSERGTGSYNEQFF
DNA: TGTGCCAGCAGCGAAAGGGGGACAGGTTCCTACAATGAGCAGTTCTTC

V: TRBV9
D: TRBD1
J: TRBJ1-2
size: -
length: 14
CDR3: CASSGKTGVFGYIF
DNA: TGTGCCAGCAGCGGCAAGACAGGGGTGTTTGGCTACATCTTC

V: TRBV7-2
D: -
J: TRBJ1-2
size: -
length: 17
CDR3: CASSLVAGADANYGYTF
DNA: TGTGCCAGCAGCTTAGTGGCAGGGGCCGATGCTAACTATGGCTACACCTTC

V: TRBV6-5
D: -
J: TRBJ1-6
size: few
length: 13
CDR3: CASSRVLNSPLHF
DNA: TGTGCCAGCAGTCGGGTCCTTAATTCACCCCTCCACTTT

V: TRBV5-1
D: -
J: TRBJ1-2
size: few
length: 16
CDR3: CASSTRERTESYGYTF
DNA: TGCGCCAGCTCCACCCGGGAACGGACAGAAAGCTATGGCTACACCTTC

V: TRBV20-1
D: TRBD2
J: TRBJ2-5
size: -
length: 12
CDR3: CSAGGRGETQYF
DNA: TGCAGTGCGGGCGGGAGGGGAGAGACCCAGTACTTC

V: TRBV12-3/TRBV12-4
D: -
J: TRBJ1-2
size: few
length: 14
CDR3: CASSFGDSPYGYTF
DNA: TGTGCCAGCAGTTTTGGAGACAGTCCCTATGGCTACACCTTC

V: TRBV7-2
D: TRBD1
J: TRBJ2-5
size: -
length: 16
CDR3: CASSLDLRQGSHEQYF
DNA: TGTGCCAGCAGCTTAGATCTCCGACAGGGATCCCATGAGCAGTACTTC

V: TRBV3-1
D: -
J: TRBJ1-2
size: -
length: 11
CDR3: CASQGRYGYTF
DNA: TGTGCCAGCCAGGGACGGTATGGCTACACCTTC

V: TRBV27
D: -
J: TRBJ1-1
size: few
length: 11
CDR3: CASSLGLRAFF
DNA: TGTGCCAGCAGTTTGGGGCTGAGGGCTTTCTTT

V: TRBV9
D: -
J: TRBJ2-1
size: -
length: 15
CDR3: CASSVEGGGFNEQFF
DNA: TGTGCCAGCAGCGTAGAAGGGGGGGGCTTCAATGAGCAGTTCTTC

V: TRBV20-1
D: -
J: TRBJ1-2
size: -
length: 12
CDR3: CSASQKNYGYTF
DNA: TGCAGTGCTAGTCAGAAGAACTATGGCTACACCTTC

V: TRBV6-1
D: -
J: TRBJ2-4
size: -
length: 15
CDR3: CASSETDLAKNIQYF
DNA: TGTGCCAGCAGTGAAACGGACCTAGCCAAAAACATTCAGTACTTC

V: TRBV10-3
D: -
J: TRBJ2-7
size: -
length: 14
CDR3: CAISESTEHYEQYF
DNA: TGTGCCATCAGTGAGAGCACAGAACACTACGAGCAGTACTTC

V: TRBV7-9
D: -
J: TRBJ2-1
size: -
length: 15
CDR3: CASSLPGGLNNEQFF
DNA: TGTGCCAGCAGCCTTCCCGGGGGCCTCAACAATGAGCAGTTCTTC

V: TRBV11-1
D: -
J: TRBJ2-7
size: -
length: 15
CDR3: CASSLEGFPYNEQYF
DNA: TGTGCCAGCAGCTTAGAGGGGTTCCCCTACAATGAGCAGTACTTC

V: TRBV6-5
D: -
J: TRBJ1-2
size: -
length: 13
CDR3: CASSYSGLYGYTF
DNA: TGTGCCAGCAGTTACTCGGGACTTTATGGCTACACCTTC

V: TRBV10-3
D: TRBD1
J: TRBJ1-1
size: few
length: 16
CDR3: CAISEPRTGMNTEAFF
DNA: TGTGCCATCAGTGAGCCCAGGACAGGGATGAACACTGAAGCTTTCTTT

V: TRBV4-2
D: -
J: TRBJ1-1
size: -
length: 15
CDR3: CASSQVGITNTEAFF
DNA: TGTGCCAGCAGCCAAGTTGGAATCACGAACACTGAAGCTTTCTTT

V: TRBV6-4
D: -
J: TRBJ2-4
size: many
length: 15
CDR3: CASSKSTGDYNIQYF
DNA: TGTGCCAGCAGTAAATCTACAGGGGACTACAACATTCAGTACTTC

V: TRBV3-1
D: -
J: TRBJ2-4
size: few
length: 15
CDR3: CASSQGLGEMNIQYF
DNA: TGTGCCAGCAGCCAAGGGTTAGGGGAAATGAACATTCAGTACTTC

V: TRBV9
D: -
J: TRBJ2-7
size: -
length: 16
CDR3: CASSSREGENYNEQYF
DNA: TGTGCCAGCAGCTCCCGAGAAGGGGAAAACTACAATGAGCAGTACTTC

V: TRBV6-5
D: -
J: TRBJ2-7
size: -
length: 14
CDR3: CASSYSPGTYEQYF
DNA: TGTGCCAGCAGTTACTCGCCAGGAACCTACGAGCAGTACTTC

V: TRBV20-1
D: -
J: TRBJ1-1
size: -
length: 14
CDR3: CSARRGAANTEAFF
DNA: TGCAGTGCTAGACGGGGGGCCGCGAACACTGAAGCTTTCTTT

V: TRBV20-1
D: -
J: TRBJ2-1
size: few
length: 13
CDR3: CSAPPRGWDEQFF
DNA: TGCAGTGCCCCGCCTCGGGGGTGGGATGAGCAGTTCTTC

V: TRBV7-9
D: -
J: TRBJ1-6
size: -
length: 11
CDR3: CASSFVSPLHF
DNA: TGTGCCAGCAGCTTCGTCTCACCCCTCCACTTT

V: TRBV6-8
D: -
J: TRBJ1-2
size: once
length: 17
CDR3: CASSLRFRILTKEGYTF
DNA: TGTGCCAGCAGTCTGCGCTTCAGGATCCTGACGAAAGAAGGCTACACCTTC

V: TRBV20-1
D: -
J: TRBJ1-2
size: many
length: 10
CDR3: CSAREGGYTF
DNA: TGCAGTGCTAGAGAGGGCGGCTACACCTTC

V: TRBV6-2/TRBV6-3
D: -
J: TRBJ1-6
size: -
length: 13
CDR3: CASSDLGGIDLHF
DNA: TGTGCCAGCAGTGACCTTGGGGGCATAGACCTCCACTTT

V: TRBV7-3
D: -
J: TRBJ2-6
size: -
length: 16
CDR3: CASSLSGGDGANVLTF
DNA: TGTGCCAGCAGCTTATCGGGGGGCGATGGGGCCAACGTCCTGACTTTC

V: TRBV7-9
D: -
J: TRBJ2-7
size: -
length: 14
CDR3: CASSKPNRAEEQYF
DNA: TGTGCCAGCAGCAAACCGAACAGGGCCGAGGAGCAGTACTTC